This record concerns one T cell receptor (beta chain) sequence. This entry belongs to a study of control samples from healthy donors and cancer patients. The CDR3 is made up of 15 amino acids. The V end was cut by 1 base, the J end by 5 bases, with 12 bases between. Germline V gene lookup returns CDR1 SGHDT and CDR2 YYEEEE. The method was immunoSEQ multiplex PCR; TCRdb's version includes in-frame clones alone and lacks a portion of them. Of 150,000 or so clones in the sample, just under 95% were seen once. The genes are TRBV5-6 and TRBJ1-4, with D possibly matching TRBD1 (6 bases). The sequenced sample was PBMCs. This sequence originates from a man aged 60 to 69 with colorectal cancer. CDR3 coding DNA: TGTGCCAGCAGCTTGTGGACAGAGTCCAATGAAAAACTGTTTTTT. It translates to CASSLWTESNEKLFF.